These 29 T cell receptor beta chains were all obtained from the same sample, sequenced in a study of blood T cells in healthy people across ages. Primers used in a second PCR of roughly 7 to 12 cycles were a sample-barcoded 5' primer and a J-beta primer mix. TCRdb called the 5' RACE reads again in MiXCR, with one record for every CDR3 protein. The profile shows around 580,000 distinct CDR3 sequences, 45% to 55% of them singletons. The source material was blood. The origin of the receptors is an elderly man in good health.

The chain links TRBV7-2 to TRBJ2-1; 7 bases line up with TRBD1. Germline CDR1 reads SGHTA; CDR2 reads FQGNSA. This CDR3 spans 13 amino acids. The ends lost 7 bases at V and 4 bases at J; junction bases unmatched: 4. CDR3 amino acids: CASTKGQYNEQFF. The CDR3 DNA reads TGTGCCAGCACCAAGGGACAGTACAATGAGCAGTTCTTC.

The chain combines TRBV29-1 with TRBJ2-1; no firm D call. Trimming removed 4 bases from V and 0 bases from J, with 10 bases in between. Germline V gene data show CDR1 as SQVTM and CDR2 as ANQGSEA. There are 14 residues in the CDR3. The CDR3 here is CSVAYLRSYNEQFF. The CDR3 DNA reads TGCAGCGTTGCGTACCTCCGCTCCTACAATGAGCAGTTCTTC.

As concerns this clonotype: Possible read error: a much larger clone is one base away. The chain uses TRBV6-5 and TRBJ2-1; no clear D. The CDR3 loop spans 13 amino acids. V gave up 4 bases and J gave up 10 bases, with 14 bases separating them. Germline CDR1 MNHEY, CDR2 SVGAGI. CDR3 in amino acids: CASSSRAYGEQFF. In DNA, the CDR3 is TGTGCCAGCAGTTCAAGGGCGTACGGCGAGCAGTTCTTC.

Many counts were recorded for this clonotype. The chain combines TRBV10-3 with TRBJ2-7; D may be TRBD1 (6 bases). CDR1 and CDR2 from the germline V gene are ENHRY and SYGVKD. The CDR3 sequence is 15 residues long. V lost 0 bases and J 4 bases, leaving 13 bases between the germline ends. This CDR3 reads CAISESTGSSYEQYF. CDR3 coding DNA: TGTGCCATCAGTGAGTCGACAGGCAGTTCTTACGAGCAGTACTTC.

V usage is TRBV24-1 and J usage is TRBJ2-1; 8 bases agree with TRBD2. This CDR3 is built from 16 residues. Looked up from germline, CDR1 is KGHDR and CDR2 is SFDVKD. The junction had 5 bases not matched to a gene; V was cut back by 3 bases and J by 2 bases. CDR3 amino acids: CATSDSNSGTYNEQFF. The CDR3 DNA follows: TGTGCCACCAGTGATAGCAATAGCGGGACCTACAATGAGCAGTTCTTC.

The rearrangement joins TRBV7-2 to TRBJ2-1; TRBD2 matches at 12 bases. This CDR3 has 17 residues. With 2 bases clipped from V and 8 bases from J, the junction kept 10 bases outside the gene matches. Germline assignment: CDR1 SGHTA and CDR2 FQGNSA. The DNA for the CDR3 is TGTGCCAGCAGCTTACCCGCGACTAGCGGGAGAGGGTATGAGCAGTTCTTC. Its protein product is CASSLPATSGRGYEQFF.

The chain links TRBV5-5 to TRBJ1-1, with D uncertain. This CDR3 is 15 amino acids long. Deletions cut 0 bases from V and 5 bases from J, with 14 bases between. Germline assignment: CDR1 SGHKS and CDR2 YYEKEE (reference sequence). CDR3 DNA sequence: TGTGCCAGCAGCTTGGTTGGGGATTTTGAGACTGAAGCTTTCTTT. As protein: CASSLVGDFETEAFF.

The chain joins TRBV6-1 to TRBJ1-1, with D perhaps matching TRBD1 (5 bases). The ends were cut back, 6 bases at V and 2 bases at J, with 13 bases in the middle. The CDR3 is 14 residues long. Germline CDR1 is MNHNS and CDR2 is SASEGT. CDR3 sequence: CASRSLGPNTEAFF. The CDR3 DNA sequence: TGTGCCAGCAGGTCGCTGGGGCCAAACACTGAAGCTTTCTTT.

The V call is TRBV30, the J call TRBJ2-3, with 15 nucleotides matching TRBD2. This CDR3 is 15 amino acids long. The V and J ends lost 2 bases and 11 bases, in that order; junction bases with no gene match: 8. Germline loops: CDR1 GTSNPN, CDR2 SVGIG (reference sequence). CDR3 amino acids: CAWSYSGLAGGGQYF. The CDR3 nucleotides read TGTGCCTGGAGTTATTCGGGACTAGCGGGAGGAGGGCAGTATTTT.

The V gene is TRBV20-1, the J gene TRBJ1-1; possible D gene TRBD1, 5 bases. The CDR3 consists of 14 residues. V was pared by 2 bases and J by 3 bases, with 13 bases between. Looked up from germline, CDR1 is DFQATT and CDR2 is SNEGSKA (reference sequence). CDR3 sequence reads: CSARRGSLDTEAFF. The CDR3 nucleotides are TGCAGTGCTAGACGGGGGTCACTGGACACTGAAGCTTTCTTT.

The chain is built from TRBV18 and TRBJ1-2; 9 bases line up with TRBD1. V shed 1 base, J shed 8 bases, and the junction held 2 bases outside the gene matches. This CDR3 spans 13 amino acids. Germline CDR1 KGHSH, CDR2 LQKENI. The CDR3 DNA reads as TGTGCCAGCTCACCACGACAGGGGGACGGCTACACCTTC. It codes for CASSPRQGDGYTF.

V gene TRBV3-1 combines with J gene TRBJ2-3; 9 bases align to TRBD2. The germline CDR1 and CDR2 sequences are LGHDT and YNNKEL (reference sequence). After removal of 0 bases from V and 0 bases from J, the junction contained 4 bases not matched to a gene. This CDR3 comprises 17 residues. The CDR3 coding sequence is TGTGCCAGCAGCCAAGATTGGCTAGCGGGAAGCACAGATACGCAGTATTTT. The encoded protein is CASSQDWLAGSTDTQYF.

The genes are TRBV18 and TRBJ2-7; TRBD2 agrees at 12 bases. Germline V gene data show CDR1 as KGHSH and CDR2 as LQKENI. The CDR3 length is 15 residues. Losses at the gene ends were 3 bases for V and 2 bases for J; bases not matched to a gene: 2. The CDR3 region has the DNA TGTGCCAGCTCACCGACTAGCGGGGGCGCCTACGAGCAGTACTTC. The encoded protein is CASSPTSGGAYEQYF.

The rearrangement links TRBV3-1 to TRBJ2-5; possibly TRBD2 for D (5 bases). This CDR3 spans 15 amino acids. The V gene lost 4 bases and the J gene lost 11 bases, with 23 bases spanning the gap. Germline V CDR1 and CDR2: LGHDT, YNNKEL (reference sequence). CDR3 in amino acids: CASSRGENEGREQYF. The CDR3 DNA reads TGTGCCAGCAGCCGGGGTGAGAACGAAGGTAGGGAGCAGTACTTC.

For the CDR3, the DNA is TGTGCCAGCTCACCAGGGTGGGGCCTCTATGGCTACACCTTC. This translates into CASSPGWGLYGYTF. The chain carries TRBV18 and TRBJ1-2; D is perhaps TRBD1 (5 bases). Trimming removed 2 bases at V and 4 bases at J, with 11 bases between. This CDR3 is built from 14 residues. From germline, CDR1 is KGHSH and CDR2 LQKENI.

This clonotype occurred a few times. CDR3 in amino acids: CASSTFYEQYF. The CDR3 DNA follows: TGTGCCAGCAGTACTTTCTACGAGCAGTACTTC. The rearrangement uses TRBV2 and TRBJ2-7; the D is unclear. This CDR3 has 11 residues. Trimming pared 5 bases from V and 3 bases from J, leaving 5 bases between. Germline CDR1 SNHLY, CDR2 FYNNEI.

The V call is TRBV5-1, the J call TRBJ2-1; the match to TRBD1 covers 8 bases. CDR1 is SGHRS, CDR2 YFSETQ, per germline. The CDR3 sequence is 14 residues long. Trimming at V came to 5 bases and at J to 8 bases, leaving 9 bases not matched to a gene. CDR3 DNA sequence: TGCGCCAGCAGTTTGACAGGGGTTAACCATGAGCAGTTCTTC. This gives the protein CASSLTGVNHEQFF.

This clonotype was observed at least ten times. The V and J genes are TRBV10-3 and TRBJ2-6; D uncertain. The CDR3 totals 16 residues. Trimming pared 6 bases from V and 0 bases from J, leaving 12 bases between. The germline CDR1 and CDR2 sequences are ENHRY and SYGVKD. The CDR3 reads CAIRPSDPSGANVLTF. DNA of the CDR3: TGTGCCATCAGGCCCTCGGACCCCTCTGGGGCCAACGTCCTGACTTTC.

In this sample, this clonotype turned up once. A junction end diverges from the germline sequence, so it may reflect a read error. The chain joins TRBV6-6 to TRBJ2-3; D may be TRBD1 or TRBD2 (5 bases each). CDR1 and CDR2 from the germline V gene are MNHNY and SVGAGI (reference sequence). This CDR3 spans 14 amino acids. For the CDR3, the DNA is TGTACCAGCAGTTACGGGGCGAGGGCAGATACGCAGTATTTT. Its translation: CTSSYGARADTQYF.

In this sample, this clonotype turned up many times. This chain links TRBV10-3 with TRBJ2-1, with 8 bases matching TRBD2. With 7 bases clipped from V and 8 bases from J, the junction kept 7 bases outside the gene matches. The CDR3 spans 13 residues. The germline CDR1 and CDR2 sequences are ENHRY and SYGVKD. CDR3 coding DNA: TGTGCCATCAACGGACTAGCCTCCGATGAGCAGTTCTTC. It translates to CAINGLASDEQFF.

In regard to this clonotype: A read error may explain this, as a much larger clone is one base away. This chain uses TRBV6-2 or TRBV6-3 with TRBJ2-1, with 8 bases that match TRBD2. The germline V gene encodes CDR1 MNHEY and CDR2 SVGEGT. The CDR3 runs to 14 residues. The DNA for the CDR3 is TGTGCCAGCTCTAGCGGGTACTCCTACAATGAGCTGTTCTTC. Residues: CASSSGYSYNELFF.

The chain couples TRBV28 to TRBJ1-2; D gene ambiguous. The CDR3 consists of 13 residues. The germline V gene has CDR1 MDHEN and CDR2 SYDVKM. Between the trimmed V and J ends, which lost 1 base and 7 bases, there was a span of 10 bases. As DNA, the CDR3 is TGTGCCAGCAGTTTATACGCGTCAACTGGCTACACCTTC. Protein sequence: CASSLYASTGYTF.

The chain couples TRBV5-1 to TRBJ2-3; no firm D call. The CDR3 spans 13 residues. V was shortened by 0 bases and J by 6 bases, with 8 bases between the two germline ends. CDR1 and CDR2 (germline): SGHRS, YFSETQ. CDR3 loop: CASSLGEDDTQYF. The CDR3 bases are TGCGCCAGCAGCTTGGGTGAGGATGATACGCAGTATTTT.

This clonotype was seen repeatedly, ten times or more. The V call is TRBV2, the J call TRBJ2-1; D possibly corresponds to TRBD2 (5 bases). V lost 7 bases and J lost 10, with 11 bases in between. Germline V gene sequence: CDR1 SNHLY, CDR2 FYNNEI. The CDR3 is 11 residues long. CDR3 loop: CASKEGGEQFF. The CDR3 DNA reads as TGTGCCAGCAAAGAGGGCGGGGAGCAGTTCTTC.

The chain carries TRBV20-1 and TRBJ2-1; a possible D gene is TRBD1 (6 bases). With 3 bases removed from V and 3 bases from J, the gap between germline ends came to 15 bases. Germline V CDR1 and CDR2: DFQATT, SNEGSKA (reference sequence). The CDR3 runs 15 residues. CDR3 residues: CSASRSGDFYNEQFF. In DNA, the CDR3 is TGCAGTGCTAGTCGATCAGGGGATTTCTACAATGAGCAGTTCTTC.

The V gene is TRBV20-1, the J gene TRBJ2-5; unclear D gene. The DNA end is a closer match to TRBJ2-7, so the J assignment may be wrong. The germline V gene encodes CDR1 DFQATT and CDR2 SNEGSKA (reference sequence). The CDR3 consists of 12 residues. CDR3: CSARGSGYEQYF. DNA of the CDR3: TGCAGTGCTAGAGGGTCGGGCTACGAGCAGTACTTC.

The chain employs TRBV7-6 and TRBJ1-4; 7 bases fit TRBD1. CDR3 length equals 17 residues. Per germline, CDR1 SGHVS and CDR2 FNYEAQ. The V and J ends lost 0 bases and 2 bases, in that order; junction bases with no gene match: 6. The CDR3 here is CASSLAPTGSTNEKLFF. The CDR3 nucleotides are TGTGCCAGCAGCTTAGCCCCGACAGGGTCGACTAATGAAAAACTGTTTTTT.

This chain connects TRBV5-1 to TRBJ2-4, with D maybe TRBD2 (5 bases). The CDR3 extends over 14 amino acids. V was shortened by 1 base and J by 7 bases, with 12 bases between the two germline ends. Germline V gene sequence: CDR1 SGHRS, CDR2 YFSETQ. CDR3 bases: TGCGCCAGCAGCTTGAGAGGGCGGAGGAACATTCAGTACTTC. It yields the protein CASSLRGRRNIQYF.

This clonotype has just a few counts. V usage is TRBV12-3 or TRBV12-4 and J usage is TRBJ2-5, with TRBD2 matching over 14 bases. CDR3 length: 14 residues. Trimming at V came to 6 bases and at J to 13 bases, leaving 10 bases not matched to a gene. Here the CDR3 reads CASRRTSGRSSAYF. For the CDR3, the DNA is TGTGCCAGCAGGCGGACTAGCGGGAGGAGTTCTGCGTACTTC.